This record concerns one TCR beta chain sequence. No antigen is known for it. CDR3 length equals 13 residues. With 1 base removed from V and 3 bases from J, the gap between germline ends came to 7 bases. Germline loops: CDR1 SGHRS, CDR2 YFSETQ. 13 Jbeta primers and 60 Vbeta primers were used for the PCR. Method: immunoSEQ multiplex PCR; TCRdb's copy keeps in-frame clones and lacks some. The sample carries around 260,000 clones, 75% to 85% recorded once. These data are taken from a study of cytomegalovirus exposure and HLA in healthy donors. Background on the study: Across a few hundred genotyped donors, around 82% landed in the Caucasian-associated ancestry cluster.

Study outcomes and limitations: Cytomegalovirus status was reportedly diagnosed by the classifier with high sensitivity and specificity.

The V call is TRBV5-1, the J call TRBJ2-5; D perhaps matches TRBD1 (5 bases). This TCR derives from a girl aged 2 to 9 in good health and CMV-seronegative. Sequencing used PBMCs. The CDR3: CASSLLTEETQYF. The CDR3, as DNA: TGCGCCAGCAGCTTGTTGACAGAAGAGACCCAGTACTTC. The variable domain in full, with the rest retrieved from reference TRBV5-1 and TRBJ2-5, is KAGVTQTPRYLIKTRGQQVTLSCSPISGHRSVSWYQQTPGQGLQFLFEYFSETQRNKGNFPGRFSGRQFSNSRSEMNVSTLELGDSALYLCASSLLTEETQYFGPGTRLLVL.